A single T cell receptor (beta chain) is shown here with its context. This clonotype was detected many times. Its antigen target is currently unknown. Base qualities are missing; no much larger clone stands one base away. The data were taken from a study of blood T cells in healthy people across ages (dated by TCRdb to the mid-2010s). Regarding the study in general: Template switching captured roughly one uniquely barcoded TCR beta cDNA molecule per two T cells in model experiments. Using deep sequencing normalized with unique cDNA molecular identifiers, the study measured how TCR beta repertoire diversity changes with age. The donors were split into four age groups: young (average approximately 16 years), middle-aged (around 40), aged (more than 60) and long-lived (82). Donors of different ages were randomly distributed across sequencing lanes to avoid experimental bias. Using the same blood draw, the study looked at two additional independent replicas of 1 million unique cDNA reads for two donors, one aged 18 to 30 and the other aged 80 or older. Paper-wide results and their limitations: Because donor CMV infection status was unknown, age-related changes in expanded clonotypes were potentially confounded. There was a strong correlation between observed TCR beta diversity and the percentage of naive T cells measured by flow cytometry. Estimates of total diversity based on one million sequenced T cells were regarded as lower bounds and as underestimates. Bulk unsorted PBMC profiling prevented conclusive comparison of naive and antigen-experienced compartments. As age increased, observed TCR beta diversity per million T cells dropped in a roughly linear way, and a significant reduction was already evident by age about 40. Compared with the aged group, the long-lived group had more naive CD4+ T cells, fewer expanded clones and increased TCR diversity, a pattern suggesting age selection.

Library construction relied on 5' RACE. TCRdb records Illumina HiSeq 2500 as the sequencer. The second PCR ran for about 6 to 12 cycles and used a J-beta primer mix along with a sample-barcoded 5' primer. Each TCR beta cDNA molecule received a unique molecular identifier from a template-switch 5' adaptor carrying 12 random nucleotides. Each sample yielded at least 3 million CDR3-containing paired-end reads. All of the RNA was converted into first-strand cDNA using the Mint cDNA synthesis kit, with a TRBC-specific oligonucleotide serving as the primer. Following uracil-DNA glycosylase treatment, all cDNA underwent a first 18-cycle PCR with the universal primers M1SS and BC2_uni_R. In the paper's pipeline: Each sample was normalized by randomly selecting 1 million high-quality reads, each carrying a distinct molecular identifier. Instead of being binned into consensus sequences, reads with shared molecular identifiers were discarded. MiTCR, with a Q25 quality threshold and the strictest error-elimination algorithm, was used for CDR3 identification, clonotype clustering and error correction. Lower-bound total TCR beta diversity was estimated with a nonparametric unseen species model using Euler transformation. TCRdb reprocessing: public reads trimmed at Q25 with fastp, clones called with MiXCR, in-frame beta chains kept. Duplicate CDR3 protein sequences are folded into a single record with the most common DNA and genes. In this record, the V and J calls reflect TCRdb's handling and not the investigators' own analysis. In all, the sample holds some 700,000 distinct CDR3 sequences, and around a fifth of those were seen once. The ten largest clones represent under 25% of the sample.

The trim is 5 bases for V and 1 base for J, with a gap of 13 bases between the germline ends. From the cysteine through the phenylalanine, the CDR3 covers 15 amino acids. The kept DNA is CDR3 alone, 45 bases in frame from the first base. Donors were under 40 systemically healthy Caucasian individuals from Russia aged roughly 6 to 95 years. Roughly 9.5 milliliters of peripheral blood were drawn from each donor into EDTA-treated Vacutainer tubes. Ficoll-Paque density-gradient centrifugation was used to isolate PBMCs, with at least 6.5 million per sample. Total RNA, at least 5 micrograms per sample, was extracted from PBMCs with Trizol reagent. Naive CD45RAhigh/CD27high T cell percentages were measured by flow cytometry on a PBMC aliquot from every donor.

The chain couples TRBV12-3 or TRBV12-4 to TRBJ2-3; TRBD1 is a possible D gene, resting on 5 matching bases. What was sequenced was blood. The clonotype was recovered from a man in his sixties or seventies in good health. CDR3 loop: CASSLSRGGTDTQYF. The sequenced DNA: TGTGCCAGCAGTCTTTCTAGGGGTGGCACAGATACGCAGTATTTT.